The sequence of this TCR beta chain was determined in a study of blood T cells in healthy people across ages. The second PCR ran roughly 6 to 11 cycles with a sample-barcoded 5' primer and J-beta primers. TCRdb analysed the 5' RACE reads with MiXCR anew, one entry per CDR3 protein. The table includes approximately 2,000,000 distinct CDR3 sequences, around 42% detected once. Overall study results and limits: Investigators viewed diversity estimates from one million T cells as underestimates, the study reported.

V was clipped by 8 bases and J by 5 bases; unmatched bases: 7. This CDR3 region has 14 residues. Healthy individuals of Caucasian origin from Russia, aged 6 to 90, served as donors. On this clonotype itself: The antigen is not known.

The clonotype comes from a human donor in good health. The genes are TRBV12-3 or TRBV12-4 and TRBJ2-5, with 11 bases that match TRBD2. Sequenced sample: blood. CDR3 DNA sequence: TGTGCCAGCCGAACTAGCGGGGGTAGGGAGACCCAGTACTTC. Translating gives CASRTSGGRETQYF.